These T cell receptor beta chains were read from a single sample in a study of blood T cell repertoires in COVID-19. Repertoires were generated with immunoSEQ multiplex PCR, while TCRdb's copy carries only in-frame clones and drops some. The sample carries roughly 30,000 clones, roughly 84% recorded once. Material for sequencing was peripheral blood. The receptors stem from a man aged 80 or over with active COVID-19. Both conserved end residues are part of each CDR3. A D gene is named only where the DNA matches it firmly. A clone size is listed for some rows: how often the clone was seen (once, few, many), or a class if it is expanded.

TRBV4-1	TRBJ2-3	NA	NA	TGCGCCAGCAGCCAAGCGGGTGGGTTCGTCCGGGGAGATACGCAGTATTTT	CASSQAGGFVRGDTQYF
TRBV20-1	TRBJ2-7	few	NA	TGCAGTGCTACATCAGGGCACGAGCAGTACTTC	CSATSGHEQYF
TRBV5-6	TRBJ1-6	NA	TRBD1	TGTGCCAGCAGCTTGGGGGACAGGAATTCACCCCTCCACTTT	CASSLGDRNSPLHF
TRBV4-2	TRBJ2-1	NA	TRBD2	TGTGCCAGCAGCCAAGCATCCGGGACTAGCGGGTACAATGAGCAGTTCTTC	CASSQASGTSGYNEQFF
TRBV13	TRBJ1-4	NA	NA	TGTGCCAGCAGCATTACCGGGGGCGGAGGGAGGGAAAATGAAAAACTGTTTTTT	CASSITGGGGRENEKLFF
TRBV2	TRBJ2-3	NA	NA	TGTGCCAGCAGTCAAACAGGGCCAGATACGCAGTATTTT	CASSQTGPDTQYF
TRBV27	TRBJ2-5	NA	TRBD2	TGTGCCAGCAGTCCACGGGGGGGCCTTGAGACCCAGTACTTC	CASSPRGGLETQYF
TRBV10-2	TRBJ2-7	NA	TRBD2	TGCGCCAGCAGTGTTAGCGGGGGGACCCCCTACGAGCAGTACTTC	CASSVSGGTPYEQYF
TRBV28	TRBJ1-2	once	NA	TGTGCCAGCAGTTTTGGAGGTAGGGGCTACACCTTC	CASSFGGRGYTF
TRBV5-6	TRBJ2-3	NA	NA	TGTGCCAGCAGCTCGGGCGGCGGACTGCTGAGGACGAATACGCAGTATTTT	CASSSGGGLLRTNTQYF
TRBV5-5	TRBJ1-1	NA	NA	TGTGCCAGCATCGAACAGGGAATGGTGAACACTGAAGCTTTCTTT	CASIEQGMVNTEAFF
TRBV9	TRBJ1-6	NA	NA	TGTGCCAGCAGAGTCCCGGGACAAGATCGGTCCCTCCACTTT	CASRVPGQDRSLHF
TRBV6-6	TRBJ1-6	NA	NA	TGTGCCAGCAGTCCAATTCAGGGGAGCTCCTATAATTCACCCCTCCACTTT	CASSPIQGSSYNSPLHF
TRBV19	TRBJ2-3	NA	TRBD2	TGTGCCAGTAGTATAAGGCCTCCACTAGCGGGGGGGATGGGCACAGATACGCAGTATTTT	CASSIRPPLAGGMGTDTQYF
TRBV3-1/TRBV3-2	TRBJ1-1	NA	TRBD1	TGTGCCAGCAGCCAGCGGGACAGGGGGAACACTGAAGCTTTCTTT	CASSQRDRGNTEAFF
TRBV12-3/TRBV12-4	TRBJ2-7	NA	NA	TGTGCCAGCAGTTTGGCAATCTACGAGCAGTACTTC	CASSLAIYEQYF
TRBV7-9	TRBJ1-1	NA	NA	TGTGCCAGCAGCTTAGGACAGGTGTCCGACACTGAAGCTTTCTTT	CASSLGQVSDTEAFF
TRBV5-1	TRBJ1-2	NA	NA	TGCGCCAGCAGCTTGGATTACGACAGGCCCTATGGCTACACCTTC	CASSLDYDRPYGYTF
TRBV5-8	TRBJ2-6	NA	NA	TGTGCCAGCAGTCCGGGTCCCTTTTCCGGGGCCAACGTCCTGACTTTC	CASSPGPFSGANVLTF
TRBV14	TRBJ1-2	NA	NA	TGTGCCAGCAGCCAAGCCGGCGCCCGGGGCTATGGCTACACCTTC	CASSQAGARGYGYTF
TRBV14	TRBJ2-2	NA	NA	TGTGCCAGCAGCCCCTTCCAGGGAAACACCGGGGAGCTGTTTTTT	CASSPFQGNTGELFF
TRBV5-1	TRBJ2-1	NA	TRBD1	TGCGCCAGCAGATTTCCAGGGGGAGCCTACAATGAGCAGTTCTTC	CASRFPGGAYNEQFF
TRBV11-1	TRBJ1-2	NA	NA	TGTGCCAGCAGCTTAGGAGAGGCTAACTATGGCTACACCTTC	CASSLGEANYGYTF
TRBV29-1	TRBJ1-5	NA	TRBD1	TGCAGCGTGACCGAGGGGGCCGATCTGGGTCAGCCCCAGCATTTT	CSVTEGADLGQPQHF
TRBV15	TRBJ2-1	NA	TRBD1	TGTGCCACCCAACAAACAGGGGCCGATGAGCAGTTCTTC	CATQQTGADEQFF
TRBV19	TRBJ2-5	NA	TRBD2	TGTGCCAGTAGCGGACTAGCGGGGGCTCAAGAGACCCAGTACTTC	CASSGLAGAQETQYF
TRBV12-5	TRBJ2-7	NA	TRBD1	TGTGCTAGCTCCCGGGACAGGGCCTACGAGCAGTACTTC	CASSRDRAYEQYF
TRBV6-4	TRBJ2-2	NA	TRBD1	TGTGCCAGCAGCACGGGACAGGGGGCCACCGGGGAGCTGTTTTTT	CASSTGQGATGELFF
TRBV5-1	TRBJ2-1	NA	NA	TGCGCCAGCAGCTTGGGTAGAGAGAATGAGCAGTTCTTC	CASSLGRENEQFF
TRBV3-1/TRBV3-2	TRBJ1-1	NA	NA	TGTGCCAGCAGCCATATGGGCAGATCTAACACTGAAGCTTTCTTT	CASSHMGRSNTEAFF
TRBV6-4	TRBJ2-2	once	NA	TGTGCCAGCAGTGACTCAGTACTAGGGGGAGCCGGGGAGCTGTTTTTT	CASSDSVLGGAGELFF
TRBV7-2	TRBJ2-5	once	TRBD2	TGTGCCAGCAGCCTAATGGGACTAGCGGGGACAGAGACCCAGTACTTC	CASSLMGLAGTETQYF
TRBV29-1	TRBJ2-3	NA	NA	TGCAGCGTTGGCGGAGCAACTAGCCCGATCACAGATACGCAGTATTTT	CSVGGATSPITDTQYF
TRBV19	TRBJ2-2	NA	TRBD2	TGTGCCAGTAGATCGCCCCCCGGGGGGGCCAGAACCGGGGAGCTGTTTTTT	CASRSPPGGARTGELFF
TRBV6-5	TRBJ1-5	NA	NA	TGTGCCAGCAGTTACTCGACAGACCGCAATCAGCCCCAGCATTTT	CASSYSTDRNQPQHF
TRBV19	TRBJ2-5	once	NA	TGTGCCAGTAGCCCTCCCGGGTGGGAGACCCAGTACTTC	CASSPPGWETQYF
TRBV2	TRBJ2-1	once	TRBD1	TGTGCCAGCAGAGAGGGACAGTACAATGAGCAGTTCTTC	CASREGQYNEQFF
TRBV5-1	TRBJ2-1	NA	TRBD2	TGCGCCAGCAGCTTAACTAGCGGGGGGGAGCAGTTCTTC	CASSLTSGGEQFF
TRBV5-1	TRBJ2-5	NA	TRBD1	TGCGCCAGCAGCTTGGGTCGGACAGGGGGACAAGAGACCCAGTACTTC	CASSLGRTGGQETQYF
TRBV28	TRBJ1-5	few	NA	TGTGCCAGCAGTTTTGGGGGGACTAGCAATCAGCCCCAGCATTTT	CASSFGGTSNQPQHF
TRBV5-1	TRBJ2-5	NA	NA	TGCGCCAGCAGCCCGGCGGCGGGGAGGTTAAGGTCGGAGACCCAGTACTTC	CASSPAAGRLRSETQYF
TRBV4-1	TRBJ1-1	NA	NA	TGCGCCAGCAGCCAAGAAGGTAAACAGGGAACTGAAGCTTTCTTT	CASSQEGKQGTEAFF
TRBV5-6	TRBJ2-7	NA	TRBD1	TGTGCCAGCAGCTCCTTCAGGGGGCTCTACGAGCAGTACTTC	CASSSFRGLYEQYF
TRBV19	TRBJ1-6	NA	NA	TGTGCCAGTAGGGGCAGGGAGGGTTTATCCCCTCTCCACTTT	CASRGREGLSPLHF
TRBV6-1	TRBJ1-1	NA	NA	TGTGCCAGCAGTGGTGGGGGCGCGGGCACTGAAGCTTTCTTT	CASSGGGAGTEAFF
TRBV28	TRBJ2-7	NA	TRBD2	TGTGCCAGCAGTTTTTCCCTAGCGGGGCTCTCCTACGAGCAGTACTTC	CASSFSLAGLSYEQYF
TRBV7-9	TRBJ2-5	NA	NA	TGTGCCAGCAGCCCGCCCCTGGACAAACAAAAAGAGACCCAGTACTTC	CASSPPLDKQKETQYF